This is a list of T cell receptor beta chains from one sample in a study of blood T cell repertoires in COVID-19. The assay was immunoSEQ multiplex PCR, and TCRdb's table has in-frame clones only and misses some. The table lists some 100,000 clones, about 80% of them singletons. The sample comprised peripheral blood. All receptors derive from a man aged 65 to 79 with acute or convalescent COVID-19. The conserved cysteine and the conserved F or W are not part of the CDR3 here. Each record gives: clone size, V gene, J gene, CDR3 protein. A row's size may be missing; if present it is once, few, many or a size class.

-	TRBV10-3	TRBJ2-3	AIRRTGPTSTDTQY
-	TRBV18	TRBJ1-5	ASSPGANSNQPQH
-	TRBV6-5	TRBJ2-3	ASSYGGQGTDTQY
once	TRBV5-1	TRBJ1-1	ASSVGGTMNTEAF
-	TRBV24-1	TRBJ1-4	ATSAVGRGTEKLF
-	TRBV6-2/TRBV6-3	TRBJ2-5	ASSYLLYQETQY
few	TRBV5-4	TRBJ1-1	ASIKGQGNTEAF
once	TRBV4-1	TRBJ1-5	PKPDQPQH
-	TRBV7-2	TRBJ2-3	ASSSLAGGPTDTQY
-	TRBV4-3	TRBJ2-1	ASSQGPGSINEQF
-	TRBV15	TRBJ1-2	ATSRAGGASYGYT
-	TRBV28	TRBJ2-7	ASSSYDRGRKEQY
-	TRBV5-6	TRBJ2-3	ASSSGTGHADTQY
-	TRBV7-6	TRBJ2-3	ASSQRGGALTDTQY
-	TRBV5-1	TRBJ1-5	ASSLVAGRTETQH
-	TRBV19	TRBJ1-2	ASSPRDSYGYT
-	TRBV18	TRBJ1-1	ASSPPSYPEAF
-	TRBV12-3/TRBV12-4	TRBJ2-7	ASSLGTGIEQY
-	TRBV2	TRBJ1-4	ASSVGPGLKLF
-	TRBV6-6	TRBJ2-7	ASSYASGRSTYEQY
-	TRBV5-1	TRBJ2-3	ASSLAATSGGWGTDTQY
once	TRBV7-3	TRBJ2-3	ASQRAAGGGTDTQY
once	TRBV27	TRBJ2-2	ASRIVGGELF
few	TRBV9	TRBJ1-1	ASSVTGQNTEAF
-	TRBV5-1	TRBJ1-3	ASSLAGNPGNTIY
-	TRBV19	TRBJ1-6	ACSRQIRDSLNSPLH
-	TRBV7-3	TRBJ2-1	ASSLSSGSYEQF
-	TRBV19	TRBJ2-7	ASSPGQAVSYEQY
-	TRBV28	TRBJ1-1	ASFTGGIGDTEAF
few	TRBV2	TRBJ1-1	ASSETPGYTEAF
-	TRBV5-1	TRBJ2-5	ASNLGTSGSVGQETQY
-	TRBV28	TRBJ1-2	ASSFPQGAPGGYT
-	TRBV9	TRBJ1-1	ASSLNMNTEAF
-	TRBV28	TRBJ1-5	ASISTAGQPQH
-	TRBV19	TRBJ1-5	ASSLEAGYSNQPQH
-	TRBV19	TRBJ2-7	ASSISLYYEQY
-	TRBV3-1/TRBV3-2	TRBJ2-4	ASSQVTSGGEGTGNIQY
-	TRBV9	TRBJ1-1	ASSVRDRNPNTEAF
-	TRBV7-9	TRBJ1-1	ASSFLGGAF
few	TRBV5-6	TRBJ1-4	ASSFWVRGGEKLF
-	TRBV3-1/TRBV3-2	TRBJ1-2	ASSQDWDRFNYGYT
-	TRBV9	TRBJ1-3	ASSVNPSDGNTIY
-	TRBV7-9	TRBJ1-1	ASSLETGMNTEAF
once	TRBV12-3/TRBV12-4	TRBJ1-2	ASSWTGDYGYT
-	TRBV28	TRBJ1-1	ASSSPQATNTEAF